These 29 T cell receptor beta chains were all obtained from the same sample, sequenced in a study of identical twins. One entry per CDR3 protein, called by TCRdb with MiXCR from the 5' RACE reads. The sample lists some 1,600,000 distinct CDR3 sequences; 25% to 35% were seen once. The specimen was cord blood. The receptor source for this set is a newborn girl in good health.

The CDR3 DNA reads as TGTGCCAGCAGCCCCTCCGACAGGGTATCGGATGGCTACACCTTC. It codes for CASSPSDRVSDGYTF. This rearrangement joins TRBV28 to TRBJ1-2; 7 bases align to TRBD1. The CDR3 length is 15 residues. Trimming removed 6 bases from V and 6 bases from J; junction bases left unmatched: 13. Germline V CDR1 and CDR2: MDHEN, SYDVKM.

This sequence joins TRBV20-1 and TRBJ1-6, with 10 positions matching TRBD1. V lost 0 bases to trimming and J lost 6 bases; unmatched junction nucleotides: 5. The CDR3 loop spans 16 amino acids. Germline V gene sequence: CDR1 DFQATT, CDR2 SNEGSKA (reference sequence). DNA for the CDR3: TGCAGTGCTAGAGATGGGAGACAGGGGGCTAATTCACCCCTCCACTTT. Its translation: CSARDGRQGANSPLHF.

The CDR3 nucleotides are TGCAGCGTTGAAGGGCTTATGAGCTATGGCTACACCTTC. Its translation: CSVEGLMSYGYTF. The chain is built from TRBV29-1 and TRBJ1-2; D is unresolved. Germline V CDR1 and CDR2: SQVTM, ANQGSEA. The CDR3 extends over 13 amino acids. V gave up 1 base and J gave up 4 bases, with 10 bases separating them.

The chain carries TRBV20-1 and TRBJ2-5; 8 bases match TRBD2. The J call is in doubt because the DNA end fits TRBJ2-7 better. The CDR3 is 15 residues long. Germline V CDR1 and CDR2: DFQATT, SNEGSKA (reference sequence). CDR3 nucleotide sequence: TGCAGTGCTAGAGATGCGGCGGGAGGCGTAGTCGAGCAGTACTTC. It is translated as CSARDAAGGVVEQYF.

This clonotype was counted a few times. The J gene is TRBJ2-1, the V gene TRBV3-1; 10 bases are a match to TRBD2. CDR3 length: 15 amino acids. The junction had 6 bases not matched to a gene; V was cut back by 1 base and J by 9 bases. Germline CDR1 LGHDT, CDR2 YNNKEL (reference sequence). The CDR3 region is CASSQALAGATEQFF. The CDR3 nucleotides are TGTGCCAGCAGCCAAGCTCTAGCGGGGGCGACTGAGCAGTTCTTC.

Comment on this clonotype: A junction boundary mismatches the germline segment, possibly from a read error. This chain connects TRBV25-1 to TRBJ1-2, with D possibly TRBD1 on 6 matching bases. This CDR3 comprises 15 residues. Germline CDR1 and CDR2: MGHDK and SYGVNS. CDR3 loop: CASSGPIGQLYDYTF. CDR3 nucleotide sequence: TGTGCCAGCAGTGGTCCGATAGGACAGCTCTATGACTACACCTTC.

CDR3 loop: CASSLAPEGIQYF. The CDR3 DNA sequence: TGCGCCAGCAGCTTGGCCCCAGAGGGCATTCAGTACTTC. The V gene is TRBV5-1, the J gene TRBJ2-4, with D tentatively TRBD2 (5 bases). Germline CDR1 is SGHRS and CDR2 is YFSETQ. Trimming removed 0 bases at V and 9 bases at J, with 10 bases between. CDR3 length equals 13 residues.

A few counts support this clonotype. The chain couples TRBV28 to TRBJ2-7, with 7 bases fitting TRBD1. CDR3 length equals 15 residues. The germline gives CDR1 MDHEN, CDR2 SYDVKM. V gave up 6 bases and J gave up 3 bases; unmatched junction bases: 11. The CDR3 sequence is CASRLQGGAGYEQYF. DNA of the CDR3: TGTGCCAGCAGATTACAAGGGGGCGCCGGCTACGAGCAGTACTTC.

This clonotype was detected only once. The genes are TRBV20-1 and TRBJ2-1; TRBD2 matches at 15 bases. The junction had 6 bases not matched to a gene; V was cut back by 3 bases and J by 0 bases. Germline CDR1 reads DFQATT; CDR2 reads SNEGSKA (reference sequence). This CDR3 is built from 18 residues. CDR3 protein: CSASYGLAGGSSYNEQFF. The CDR3 DNA sequence: TGCAGTGCTAGCTATGGACTAGCGGGGGGGAGCTCCTACAATGAGCAGTTCTTC.

The rearrangement uses TRBV5-1 and TRBJ1-5; weak D call: TRBD1 (5 bases). Per germline, CDR1 SGHRS and CDR2 YFSETQ. Trimming removed 0 bases at V and 2 bases at J, with 12 bases between. The length of the CDR3 is 16 residues. The CDR3 DNA reads as TGCGCCAGCAGCTTGGGTGCGGGAGGGGGCAATCAGCCCCAGCATTTT. It codes for CASSLGAGGGNQPQHF.

This clonotype was picked up a small number of times. The chain has TRBV7-2 and TRBJ1-5; D is unclear. The CDR3 is made up of 13 amino acids. The germline V gene encodes CDR1 SGHTA and CDR2 FQGNSA. V was clipped by 3 bases and J by 3 bases, with 6 bases between them. DNA of the CDR3: TGTGCCAGCAGCTTTGGGCACAATCAGCCCCAGCATTTT. It translates to CASSFGHNQPQHF. The entire variable domain, with the rest obtained from reference TRBV7-2 and TRBJ1-5, is as follows: GAGVSQSPSNKVTEKGKDVELRCDPISGHTALYWYRQSLGQGLEFLIYFQGNSAPDKSGLPSDRFSAERTGGSVSTLTIQRTQQEDSAVYLCASSFGHNQPQHFGDGTRLSIL.

About this clonotype itself: It is likely a read error, because the conserved phenylalanine at the end of the CDR3 is missing. The J gene is TRBJ2-5, the V gene TRBV12-3 or TRBV12-4; TRBD1 aligns across 10 bases. The CDR3 runs to 16 residues. V lost 6 bases, J lost 4 bases, and 11 bases stayed unmatched. In DNA, the CDR3 is TGTGCCAGCAGGCCTAACCCGGGACAGGGGAGAGAGACCCAGTACTTA. Translated, it gives CASRPNPGQGRETQYL.

There are a few counts of this clonotype. The rearrangement joins TRBV21-1 to TRBJ1-1. TRBV21-1 is classified as a pseudogene. There are 15 residues in the CDR3. In DNA, the CDR3 is TGTGCCAGCAGCAAAGACGGGGGGAGGGACACTGAAGCTTTCTTT. This translates into CASSKDGGRDTEAFF.

CDR3 loop: CAWSVGQGAYEQYF. Written as DNA, the CDR3 is TGTGCCTGGAGTGTAGGGCAGGGTGCTTACGAGCAGTACTTC. The chain links TRBV30 to TRBJ2-5; D perhaps matches TRBD1 (5 bases). The J call may be wrong; the DNA end is better matched by TRBJ2-7. The CDR3 is 14 residues long. The germline gives CDR1 GTSNPN, CDR2 SVGIG (reference sequence).

This clonotype came up a few times. J is TRBJ2-1 and V is TRBV29-1, with a tentative D call TRBD1 (5 bases). The J call is doubtful: the DNA matches TRBJ2-7 better. CDR3 length equals 13 residues. In germline, CDR1 is SQVTM, CDR2 ANQGSEA. The chain's CDR3 is CSVEEGAYNEQYF. DNA for the CDR3: TGCAGCGTTGAAGAAGGGGCGTACAATGAGCAGTACTTC.

This clonotype has more than one count but fewer than ten. V is TRBV28 and J is TRBJ2-7; D uncertain. Germline V CDR1 and CDR2: MDHEN, SYDVKM. This CDR3 has 15 amino acids. V gave up 7 bases and J gave up 0 bases, with 16 bases separating them. CDR3 protein: CASTPSDGNSYEQYF. The CDR3 DNA sequence: TGTGCCAGCACCCCATCCGATGGCAACTCCTACGAGCAGTACTTC.

A note on this clonotype: Possible read error: a much larger clone is one base away. The chain uses TRBV4-2 and TRBJ2-3, with D possibly TRBD1 on 5 matching bases. CDR1 and CDR2 (germline): LGHNA, YNFKEQ. Trimming stripped 4 bases from V and 3 bases from J, with 17 bases between. The CDR3 consists of 16 residues. The CDR3: CASSRNPAQGTDTQYF. CDR3 sequence (DNA): TGTGCCAGCAGCCGTAACCCAGCCCAGGGTACAGATACGCAGTATTTT.

This clonotype was detected only a few times. The J gene is TRBJ2-5, the V gene TRBV7-9; the D is unclear. This CDR3 is built from 13 residues. Germline loops: CDR1 SEHNR, CDR2 FQNEAQ (reference sequence). V lost 5 bases and J 1 base, leaving 8 bases between the germline ends. The CDR3 sequence: CASSLKAQETQYF. In DNA form, the CDR3 reads TGTGCCAGCAGCCTTAAGGCCCAAGAGACCCAGTACTTC.

This clonotype was observed a few times. The chain uses TRBV12-3 or TRBV12-4 and TRBJ1-2; D remains unclear. This CDR3 is built from 15 residues. Between the trimmed V and J ends, which lost 1 base and 4 bases, there was a span of 13 bases. CDR3 DNA: TGTGCCAGCAGTTTAGGTGGAGGTAACCTCTATGGCTACACCTTC. This encodes CASSLGGGNLYGYTF.

The V call is TRBV4-2, the J call TRBJ2-1, with D perhaps matching TRBD2 (5 bases). The V end was cut by 3 bases, the J end by 5 bases, with 11 bases between. Germline assignment: CDR1 LGHNA and CDR2 YNFKEQ. This CDR3 is 14 amino acids long. Here the CDR3 reads CASSQRRGDNEQFF. DNA of the CDR3: TGTGCCAGCAGCCAGAGACGGGGAGACAATGAGCAGTTCTTC.

This clonotype was observed a handful of times. The chain links TRBV13 to TRBJ2-7; D might be TRBD1 (5 bases). V was pared by 3 bases and J by 0 bases, with 18 bases between. The length of the CDR3 is 17 residues. Germline assignment: CDR1 PRHDT and CDR2 FYEKMQ (reference sequence). CDR3 residues: CASSFSPRGQHSYEQYF. CDR3 nucleotides: TGTGCCAGCAGCTTTTCGCCTAGGGGCCAGCACTCCTACGAGCAGTACTTC.

The chain joins TRBV5-1 to TRBJ1-2, with 9 nucleotides matching TRBD1. V shed 0 bases, J shed 6 bases, and the junction held 9 bases outside the gene matches. Germline values: CDR1 SGHRS, CDR2 YFSETQ. The CDR3 is made up of 16 amino acids. The CDR3 bases are TGCGCCAGCAGCTTGGCCCTATCGGACAGGGGCAATGGCTACACCTTC. This sequence encodes CASSLALSDRGNGYTF.

The chain carries TRBV7-9 and TRBJ2-7; D remains ambiguous. The V end was cut by 2 bases, the J end by 1 base, with 12 bases between. The germline V gene encodes CDR1 SEHNR and CDR2 FQNEAQ (reference sequence). The CDR3 covers 15 residues. CDR3 loop: CASSLSVPRSYEQYF. CDR3 DNA: TGTGCCAGCAGCTTAAGTGTCCCCCGGTCCTACGAGCAGTACTTC.

This clonotype was recorded a few times. At one end the junction does not follow the germline gene, possibly because of a read error. The J gene is TRBJ1-1, the V gene TRBV5-1, with D possibly matching TRBD1 (5 bases). The germline CDR1 and CDR2 sequences are SGHRS and YFSETQ. The CDR3 spans 14 residues. For the CDR3, the DNA is TGTGCCAGCAGCTTAGGGGTGGGGATCACTGAAGCTTTCTTT. It codes for CASSLGVGITEAFF.

The V gene is TRBV4-2, the J gene TRBJ2-5; D might be TRBD1 (5 bases). Deletions cut 0 bases from V and 11 bases from J, with 19 bases between. In germline, CDR1 is LGHNA, CDR2 YNFKEQ. This CDR3 contains 15 residues. The CDR3 nucleotides are TGTGCCAGCAGCCAAGATTCCGCAGGGAACTACAAGCAGTACTTC. Residues: CASSQDSAGNYKQYF.

V usage is TRBV30 and J usage is TRBJ1-2; the D gene is possibly TRBD1 (6 bases). In germline, CDR1 is GTSNPN, CDR2 SVGIG (reference sequence). Trimming took off 2 bases at V and 8 bases at J, with 21 bases between the two ends. CDR3 size: 15 residues. CDR3 DNA: TGTGCCTGGAGTTCTCCAGCCCGCCCAGGGGTAGGCTACACCTTC. It specifies CAWSSPARPGVGYTF.

This clonotype was seen more than once but under ten times. This chain joins TRBV13 and TRBJ1-4, with TRBD1 as a possible D gene (5 bases). This CDR3 region has 15 residues. V was shortened by 4 bases and J by 4 bases, with 13 bases between the two germline ends. Germline CDR1 and CDR2: PRHDT and FYEKMQ (reference sequence). The CDR3: CASSSPGRINEKLFF. For the CDR3, the DNA is TGTGCCAGCAGCTCCCCGGGACGGATTAATGAAAAACTGTTTTTT.

V gene TRBV20-1 combines with J gene TRBJ2-1, with D maybe TRBD2 (5 bases). Trimming left V 3 bases short and J 0 bases short, with 18 bases between. This CDR3 comprises 17 residues. Per the germline V gene, CDR1 is DFQATT and CDR2 is SNEGSKA (reference sequence). CDR3 sequence reads: CSARDSGSLPSYNEQFF. DNA of the CDR3: TGCAGTGCTAGGGACTCGGGGAGCCTCCCCTCCTACAATGAGCAGTTCTTC.

This clonotype turned up a few times. The chain joins TRBV6-1 to TRBJ2-3; no reliable D call. V lost 4 bases to trimming and J lost 1 base, with 9 bases between them. The germline V gene has CDR1 MNHNS and CDR2 SASEGT. There are 14 residues in the CDR3. In DNA, the CDR3 is TGTGCCAGCAGTGGATCAAGCGGCACAGATACGCAGTATTTT. It encodes CASSGSSGTDTQYF.